Listed here are 25 T cell receptor beta chains from one sample, sequenced in a study of T cell clonality in common variable immunodeficiency. Sequencing was performed with immunoSEQ multiplex PCR; in TCRdb, only in-frame clones are kept and a portion is missing. The table records tens of thousands of clones without singletons, the ten largest covering around 1.7%. Sequenced material: peripheral blood mononuclear cells. The origin of the receptors is a person aged 18 to 69 in good health.

This clone was counted at least ten times. The read ends 3 residues early relative to the CDR3; the germline J gene fills the gap. V gene TRBV18 combines with J gene TRBJ1-3, with D hard to call. The germline V gene encodes CDR1 KGHSH and CDR2 LQKENI. The length of the CDR3 is 14 residues. V lost 6 bases to trimming and J lost 5 bases, with 14 bases between them. Incomplete CDR3 DNA: TGTGCCAGCTCCGGAGAGGGTAGTAGAAACACC. Residues: CASSGEGSRNT. In full, the CDR3 reads CASSGEGSRNTIYF.

This clone was counted ten times or more. The read is 3 residues too short to cover the CDR3 end, so that end is filled in from the germline J gene. The J gene is TRBJ2-1, the V gene TRBV19, with 13 bases identical to TRBD2. The junction had 1 base not matched to a gene; V was cut back by 4 bases and J by 4 bases. The CDR3 sequence is 15 residues long. Germline assignment: CDR1 LNHDA and CDR2 SQIVND (reference sequence). CDR3 DNA (partial): TGTGCCAGTAGTACGACTAGCGGGGGGTACAATGAG. This translates into CASSTTSGGYNE. The whole CDR3 sequence reads CASSTTSGGYNEQFF.

This clone was counted many times. Partial CDR3 DNA: TGCGCCAGCAGCCCTAGGGGGGACAGGGAACTGGATACG. Amino acids: CASSPRGDRELDT. The entire CDR3 protein is CASSPRGDRELDTQYF. The gene calls are TRBV5-1 and TRBJ2-3, with 9 bases aligning to TRBD1. The read gets to within 3 residues of the CDR3 end, and the germline J gene fills in the rest. CDR3 length equals 16 residues. The V gene's germline CDR1 is SGHRS and CDR2 YFSETQ. V lost 4 bases to trimming and J lost 6 bases; unmatched junction nucleotides: 12. The variable domain in full, completed from reference TRBV5-1 and TRBJ2-3, reads KAGVTQTPRYLIKTRGQQVTLSCSPISGHRSVSWYQQTPGQGLQFLFEYFSETQRNKGNFPGRFSGRQFSNSRSEMNVSTLELGDSALYLCASSPRGDRELDTQYFGPGTRLTVL.

This clone has a count of ten or more. The read falls 3 residues short of the CDR3 end, and the missing part is taken from the germline J gene. The V and J genes are TRBV5-1 and TRBJ2-3; D is undetermined. This CDR3 is built from 14 residues. V was cut by 0 bases and J by 1 base, with 6 bases left in between. Germline V gene sequence: CDR1 SGHRS, CDR2 YFSETQ. The CDR3: CASSLGRGTDTQYF. CDR3 DNA, as far as it was read: TGCGCCAGCAGCTTGGGTCGGGGCACAGATACG.

This clone was seen at least ten times. The CDR3 goes on 3 residues after the read ends, and that part is filled in from the germline J gene. The chain combines TRBV19 with TRBJ1-6, with D perhaps TRBD1 (6 bases). Trimming shortened V by 11 bases and J by 4 bases, and 24 bases separated the two germline ends. Germline CDR1 and CDR2: LNHDA and SQIVND (reference sequence). CDR3 length: 17 amino acids. CDR3 bases read: TGTGCCGCCGGGAGCAGGGGCGGAGGAGGGTATAATTCACCC. Its protein product is CAAGSRGGGGYNSP. The CDR3, in full, reads CAAGSRGGGGYNSPLHF. Full variable domain (outside the CDR3, taken from reference TRBV19 and TRBJ1-6): DGGITQSPKYLFRKEGQNVTLSCEQNLNHDAMYWYRQDPGQGLRLIYYSQIVNDFQKGDIAEGYSVSREKKESFPLTVTSAQKNPTAFYLCAAGSRGGGGYNSPLHFGNGTRLTVT.

Many counts were recorded for this clone. The CDR3 end falls 3 residues outside the read, so it is completed with the germline J gene. V usage is TRBV11-3 and J usage is TRBJ2-2; D is possibly TRBD2 (6 bases). This CDR3 contains 12 residues. Germline V gene sequence: CDR1 SGHNT, CDR2 YENEEA. The V end lost 4 bases, the J end lost 7 bases, and 7 bases lay between the germline ends. The sequenced CDR3 bases are TGTGCCAGCAGCTCTAGCGACGGGGAG. It codes for CASSSSDGE. The entire CDR3 sequence reads CASSSSDGELFF.

There are many counts of this clone. The DNA read from the CDR3 is TGTGCCAGTAGTATGTGGGCTAGCGGGACCACAGATACG. Protein sequence: CASSMWASGTTDT. The full CDR3 protein is CASSMWASGTTDTQYF. The chain couples TRBV19 to TRBJ2-3; 9 bases line up with TRBD2. The sequenced fragment ends 3 residues before the CDR3 boundary, so the rest is inferred from the germline J gene. Looked up from germline, CDR1 is LNHDA and CDR2 is SQIVND (reference sequence). CDR3 length equals 16 residues. J lost 2 bases, V lost 3 bases, and 6 bases had no gene match.

This clone showed up many times. The CDR3 end falls 3 residues outside the read, so it is completed with the germline J gene. This chain uses TRBV14 with TRBJ2-1; the match to TRBD2 covers 10 bases. Germline CDR1 reads SGHDN; CDR2 reads FVKESK. CDR3 length equals 16 residues. V shed 3 bases, J shed 3 bases, and the junction held 5 bases outside the gene matches. The CDR3 region is CASSQVGLADYNEQFF. Partial CDR3 DNA: TGTGCCAGCAGCCAGGTAGGACTAGCGGACTACAATGAG.

This clone occurred many times. The read falls 3 residues short of the CDR3 end, and the missing part is taken from the germline J gene. The rearrangement joins TRBV18 to TRBJ2-7; D is ambiguous. Germline V lookup: CDR1 KGHSH, CDR2 LQKENI. The CDR3 sequence is 13 residues long. Trimming removed 3 bases at V and 3 bases at J, with 9 bases between. The part of the CDR3 DNA that was read is TGTGCCAGCTCACCCACTAATATCTACGAG. It specifies CASSPTNIYE. The entire CDR3 is CASSPTNIYEQYF. The variable domain in full, with the rest retrieved from reference TRBV18 and TRBJ2-7, is NAGVMQNPRHLVRRRGQEARLRCSPMKGHSHVYWYRQLPEEGLKFMVYLQKENIIDESGMPKERFSAEFPKEGPSILRIQQVVRGDSAAYFCASSPTNIYEQYFGPGTRLTVT.

This clone was seen ten or more times. The read ends 3 residues before the CDR3 terminus; that terminus is restored from the germline J gene. J is TRBJ1-1 and V is TRBV20-1; no clear D. The V and J ends lost 2 bases and 5 bases respectively, with 12 bases between them. The CDR3 extends over 13 amino acids. Germline V gene data show CDR1 as DFQATT and CDR2 as SNEGSKA (reference sequence). The CDR3 DNA, read in part, is TGCAGTGCTAGACGGGCGGGTGGGACTGAA. This codes for CSARRAGGTE. The full CDR3 reads CSARRAGGTEAFF.

Many counts were recorded for this clone. The read finishes 3 residues shy of the CDR3 end, and the germline J gene is used to complete it. The chain uses TRBV7-2 and TRBJ1-5, with 8 bases lining up with TRBD1. The CDR3 is 14 residues long. The V segment lost 4 bases and the J segment 6 bases; nucleotides outside the gene matches: 5. Germline V gene lookup returns CDR1 SGHTA and CDR2 FQGNSA. CDR3 bases read: TGTGCCAGCAGCTCGAGGACAGGGAGTCAGCCC. Protein product: CASSSRTGSQP. The whole CDR3 is CASSSRTGSQPQHF.

The sample holds many counts of this clone. The sequenced fragment ends 3 residues before the CDR3 boundary, so the rest is inferred from the germline J gene. The rearrangement links TRBV2 to TRBJ2-1; 9 bases agree with TRBD1. CDR1 is SNHLY and CDR2 is FYNNEI in the germline V gene. The CDR3 runs 16 residues. After removal of 4 bases from V and 5 bases from J, the junction contained 9 bases not matched to a gene. The CDR3: CASSGAPDRGHNEQFF. The part of the CDR3 DNA that was read is TGTGCCAGCAGTGGGGCCCCGGACAGGGGACACAATGAG. The variable domain in full, completed from reference TRBV2 and TRBJ2-1, reads EPEVTQTPSHQVTQMGQEVILRCVPISNHLYFYWYRQILGQKVEFLVSFYNNEISEKSEIFDDQFSVERPDGSNFTLKIRSTKLEDSAMYFCASSGAPDRGHNEQFFGPGTRLTVL.

This clone was detected many times. The CDR3 extends 3 residues past the end of the read, so its final part is completed from the germline J gene. The V gene is TRBV5-1, the J gene TRBJ1-3, with D perhaps matching TRBD1 (6 bases). Germline CDR1 reads SGHRS; CDR2 reads YFSETQ. V gave up 0 bases and J gave up 0 bases, with 10 bases separating them. The CDR3 covers 16 residues. This CDR3 reads CASSLGQDVSGNTIYF. The DNA read from the CDR3 is TGCGCCAGCAGCTTGGGACAGGACGTCTCTGGAAACACC.

This clone was picked up many times. The CDR3 is cut off 3 residues early in the read; its end comes from the germline J gene. The chain recombines TRBV10-3 with TRBJ2-2; D is unclear. Germline V gene lookup returns CDR1 ENHRY and CDR2 SYGVKD. V lost 0 bases to trimming and J lost 5 bases, with 4 bases between them. This CDR3 region has 13 residues. The part of the CDR3 DNA that was read is TGTGCCATCAGTGAGTCCTTTACCGGGGAG. Its protein is CAISESFTGE. The CDR3 reads in full as CAISESFTGELFF.

This clone was recorded at least ten times. The read finishes 3 residues shy of the CDR3 end, and the germline J gene is used to complete it. The V call is TRBV2, the J call TRBJ2-1, with 9 bases that match TRBD2. The CDR3 has 15 residues. CDR1 and CDR2 from the germline V gene are SNHLY and FYNNEI. V was pared by 6 bases and J by 6 bases, with 9 bases of the junction left unmatched. The DNA read from the CDR3 is TGTGCCAGCAGGTCACTAGCGGGTTTTGTCAATGAG. This encodes CASRSLAGFVNE. The CDR3 in full is CASRSLAGFVNEQFF.

This clone was seen ten or more times. The read is 3 residues too short to cover the CDR3 end, so that end is filled in from the germline J gene. The gene calls are TRBV30 and TRBJ1-4; 7 bases fit TRBD1. Trimming cost V 5 bases and J 8 bases; bases outside gene matches: 8. In germline, CDR1 is GTSNPN, CDR2 SVGIG (reference sequence). This CDR3 is 13 amino acids long. The sequenced CDR3 bases are TGTGCCTGGTCTGACAGGGATGGGGAAAAA. As protein: CAWSDRDGEK. From start to end, the CDR3 is CAWSDRDGEKLFF.

This clone was detected ten times or more. The CDR3 end falls 3 residues outside the read, so it is completed with the germline J gene. The chain uses TRBV24-1 and TRBJ2-3; 8 bases align to TRBD1. Germline V gene lookup returns CDR1 KGHDR and CDR2 SFDVKD. CDR3 size: 15 residues. The V gene end was trimmed by 7 bases and the J gene end by 1 base; junction bases not matched to a gene: 6. CDR3 bases read: TGTGCCACCAGCCAGGACAGGGAAGGCACAGATACG. Translated: CATSQDREGTDT. In full, the CDR3 is CATSQDREGTDTQYF.

This clone was counted many times. The missing CDR3 end, 3 residues past where the read stops, is filled in from the germline J gene. The chain recombines TRBV6-1 with TRBJ1-2; TRBD1 matches at 7 bases. In germline, CDR1 is MNHNS, CDR2 SASEGT. This CDR3 is 14 amino acids long. V lost 3 bases, J lost 4 bases, and 5 bases stayed unmatched. CDR3 amino acids: CASSDIQGFYGYTF. The part of the CDR3 DNA that was read is TGTGCCAGCAGTGATATACAGGGGTTCTATGGC.

This clone was recorded at least ten times. Read coverage stops 3 residues before the CDR3 terminus; the germline J gene supplies the remainder. V is TRBV20-1 and J is TRBJ1-1; TRBD1 aligns across 7 bases. In germline, CDR1 is DFQATT, CDR2 SNEGSKA (reference sequence). This CDR3 is 13 amino acids long. CDR3 DNA (partial): TGCAGTGCTCATCAGACAGGGCATCGGGGA. It encodes CSAHQTGHRG. The full-length CDR3 reads as CSAHQTGHRGAFF.

This clone occurred many times. Read sequence stops 3 residues before the CDR3 end, and the germline J gene provides the missing end. The gene calls are TRBV7-3 and TRBJ1-6, with 9 bases lining up with TRBD1. The V and J ends lost 4 bases and 8 bases, in that order; junction bases with no gene match: 9. Germline V gives CDR1 SGHTA, CDR2 FQGTGA. The CDR3 contains 16 residues. The CDR3 loop is CASSSGQGDGYSPLHF. CDR3 DNA (partial): TGTGCCAGCAGCTCGGGACAGGGTGATGGTTATTCACCC.

Ten or more counts support this clone. The read is 3 residues too short to cover the CDR3 end, so that end is filled in from the germline J gene. V usage is TRBV4-1 and J usage is TRBJ2-3; weak D call: TRBD2 (5 bases). Trimming took 1 base from V and 0 from J, leaving 11 bases between them. The CDR3 loop spans 16 amino acids. The germline V gene has CDR1 MGHRA and CDR2 YSYEKL. CDR3 region: CASSQGFGLSTDTQYF. The CDR3 bases that were read are TGCGCCAGCAGCCAAGGTTTTGGACTGAGCACAGATACG.

In its sample, this clone was seen many times. The read terminates 3 residues ahead of where the CDR3 ends, so the germline J gene completes it. The chain carries TRBV15 and TRBJ1-6; D is possibly TRBD1 (6 bases). The CDR3 has 12 amino acids. Germline loops: CDR1 LNHNV, CDR2 YYDKDF (reference sequence). The ends were cut back, 9 bases at V and 7 bases at J, with 10 bases in the middle. The covered CDR3 bases are TGTGCCACAGCTACAGGGAATTCACCC. Its translation: CATATGNSP. The whole CDR3 protein reads CATATGNSPLHF. The full variable domain, with the rest looked up from reference TRBV15 and TRBJ1-6, is DAMVIQNPRYQVTQFGKPVTLSCSQTLNHNVMYWYQQKSSQAPKLLFHYYDKDFNNEADTPDNFQSRRPNTSFCFLDIRSPGLGDTAMYLCATATGNSPLHFGNGTRLTVT.

Ten or more counts support this clone. The read ends 3 residues early relative to the CDR3; the germline J gene fills the gap. The chain has TRBV7-3 and TRBJ2-1; 7 positions agree with TRBD1. Germline trimming cut 5 bases from V and 5 bases from J; bases unmatched to any gene: 6. CDR1 SGHTA and CDR2 FQGTGA come from the germline V gene. This CDR3 is 14 amino acids long. CDR3 bases read: TGTGCCAGCAGCGAGGGGGCCAGGAACAATGAG. It encodes CASSEGARNNE. The entire CDR3 reads CASSEGARNNEQFF.

This clone was seen many times. The CDR3 goes on 3 residues after the read ends, and that part is filled in from the germline J gene. The gene calls are TRBV20-1 and TRBJ1-1, with D hard to call. CDR1 and CDR2 (germline): DFQATT, SNEGSKA (reference sequence). V was shortened by 7 bases and J by 5 bases, with 8 bases between the two germline ends. The CDR3 consists of 10 residues. The CDR3 loop is CSGSLTEAFF. The CDR3 bases that were read are TGCAGTGGTTCCCTGACTGAA.

This clone was observed many times. The read falls 3 residues short of the CDR3 end, and the missing part is taken from the germline J gene. The V and J genes are TRBV6-1 and TRBJ2-1; the D is unclear. The CDR3 is 15 residues long. From germline, CDR1 is MNHNS and CDR2 SASEGT. The V and J ends lost 2 bases and 4 bases respectively, with 12 bases between them. The CDR3 protein is CASSESLVTYNEQFF. The CDR3 bases that were read are TGTGCCAGCAGTGAATCGCTAGTCACATACAATGAG.